Below are 8 T cell receptor beta chains sequenced from a single sample in a study of control samples from healthy donors and cancer patients. The protocol was immunoSEQ multiplex PCR, while the TCRdb copy is restricted to in-frame clones and leaves out a portion. The sample contains 90,000 to 150,000 clones, around 88% of which appear only once. The sample taken for sequencing was blood. The receptors were gathered from a man aged 40-49 years in good health.

The V gene is TRBV27, the J gene TRBJ1-5; D unclear. This CDR3 comprises 13 residues. V dropped 1 base and J dropped 4 bases, with 5 bases sitting between them. Germline assignment: CDR1 MNHEY and CDR2 SMNVEV (reference sequence). The CDR3 sequence is CASSLWENQPQHF. CDR3 nucleotide sequence: TGTGCCAGCAGTTTATGGGAGAATCAGCCCCAGCATTTT.

The chain recombines TRBV30 with TRBJ1-5; 9 nucleotides line up with TRBD1. This CDR3 has 13 residues. The germline V gene encodes CDR1 GTSNPN and CDR2 SVGIG (reference sequence). Trimming cost V 6 bases and J 5 bases; bases outside gene matches: 5. In DNA, the CDR3 is TGTGCCTGCAGGACAGGGGTTCATCAGCCCCAGCATTTT. Translation gives CACRTGVHQPQHF.

The chain has TRBV10-3 and TRBJ1-1; D gene unclear. In germline, CDR1 is ENHRY, CDR2 SYGVKD. The CDR3 extends over 16 amino acids. With 0 bases removed from V and 1 base from J, the gap between germline ends came to 12 bases. CDR3 in DNA: TGTGCCATCAGTGAGTCCTTCGTCTACCCGAACACTGAAGCTTTCTTT. Translated: CAISESFVYPNTEAFF.

This chain connects TRBV9 to TRBJ1-2, with D unclear. Germline-derived CDR1 and CDR2 are SGDLS and YYNGEE. The V end lost 4 bases, the J end lost 4 bases, and 14 bases lay between the germline ends. The CDR3 length is 14 residues. The CDR3 bases are TGTGCCAGCAGCCCCTCCCGGGGAATCTATGGCTACACCTTC. Its protein product is CASSPSRGIYGYTF.

This clone was counted once. The V and J genes are TRBV10-3 and TRBJ1-6; D call uncertain. Trimming shortened V by 4 bases and J by 4 bases, and 8 bases separated the two germline ends. Germline V lookup: CDR1 ENHRY, CDR2 SYGVKD. The CDR3 length is 14 residues. As DNA, the CDR3 is TGTGCCATCAGTGCGGGCAGTTATAATTCACCCCTCCACTTT. Its protein product is CAISAGSYNSPLHF.

A remark on this clone: Other DNA sequences in this sample translate to the same CDR3. The chain is built from TRBV6-5 and TRBJ1-3; D ambiguous. Germline V gives CDR1 MNHEY, CDR2 SVGAGI. The CDR3 covers 12 residues. V lost 5 bases and J lost 4, with 6 bases in between. The CDR3 region is CASSHSGNTIYF. In nucleotides, the CDR3 is TGTGCCAGCAGTCACAGCGGAAACACCATATATTTT.

V usage is TRBV10-3 and J usage is TRBJ1-5; TRBD1 agrees at 7 bases. Germline V gives CDR1 ENHRY, CDR2 SYGVKD. The CDR3 is 14 residues long. Trimming removed 10 bases from V and 1 base from J; junction bases left unmatched: 7. CDR3 coding DNA: TGTGCCACACAGGGGCGGGGAAGCAATCAGCCCCAGCATTTT. This codes for CATQGRGSNQPQHF.

The gene calls are TRBV11-1 and TRBJ1-1, with unresolved D. V was trimmed by 4 bases and J by 4 bases, leaving 16 bases between them. Germline CDR1 reads SGHAT; CDR2 reads FQDESV (reference sequence). CDR3 length: 15 residues. CDR3 sequence reads: CASSSYGPAGTEAFF. Here the CDR3 DNA reads TGTGCCAGCAGCTCCTACGGGCCGGCGGGCACTGAAGCTTTCTTT.